This T cell receptor beta chain was identified during a study of blood T cells in healthy people across ages. Overall study results and limits: A conclusive naive versus antigen-experienced comparison was prevented by the unsorted PBMCs. Percentage of naive T cells showed a strong correlation with TCR beta diversity. Age brought a roughly linear fall in TCR beta diversity measured per million T cells.

The sample holds a few counts of this clonotype. What it binds is unknown. Trimming left V 0 bases short and J 4 bases short, with 14 bases between. There are 15 residues in the CDR3. The germline V gene has CDR1 SGHRS and CDR2 YFSETQ. For the second PCR, which ran for about 6 to 12 cycles, a sample-barcoded 5' primer and a J-beta primer mix were used. TCRdb independently ran MiXCR on the 5' RACE reads; one entry per CDR3 protein. Of 700,000 to 1,000,000 distinct CDR3 sequences in the sample, around 45% were seen once. Sequenced: blood. V gene TRBV5-1 combines with J gene TRBJ2-7, with D perhaps matching TRBD1 or TRBD2 (5 bases each). This TCR derives from a man aged 55 to 70 in good health. The CDR3 protein is CASSLAGRAGYEQYF. CDR3 coding DNA: TGCGCCAGCAGCTTGGCGGGCAGGGCGGGTTACGAGCAGTACTTC.